This TCR beta chain was recovered during a study of cytomegalovirus exposure and HLA in healthy donors. Notes on the study in general: Researchers catalogued 160 or so TCR beta chains as cytomegalovirus-associated. Reported performance of the classifier showed diagnosis of cytomegalovirus status with high specificity and sensitivity. Relative to the roughly 690-donor mean, N-insertions were reportedly fewer in an Asian-associated ancestry cluster in a later analysis. There was a cluster of highly shared sequence variants that was likely a sequencing artifact.

CDR1 and CDR2 (germline): SEHNR, FQNEAQ (reference sequence). The CDR3 is 12 residues long. Primers: 60 Vbeta forward and 13 Jbeta reverse. Clones were sequenced by immunoSEQ multiplex PCR, and TCRdb holds only the in-frame ones, with some missing. The sample has about 35,000 clones; 60% to 80% are singletons. As to this clone: Antigen specificity is unknown. A read error may produce the germline difference seen at one junction end.

The source material was PBMCs. The J gene is TRBJ1-1, the V gene TRBV7-9; a weak D match, TRBD1 (5 bases). The sequence was obtained from a woman younger than 45 in good health and CMV-seropositive. The chain's CDR3 is CSSSLRETEAFF. CDR3 nucleotide sequence: TGTTCCAGCAGCCTCAGGGAAACTGAAGCTTTCTTT.